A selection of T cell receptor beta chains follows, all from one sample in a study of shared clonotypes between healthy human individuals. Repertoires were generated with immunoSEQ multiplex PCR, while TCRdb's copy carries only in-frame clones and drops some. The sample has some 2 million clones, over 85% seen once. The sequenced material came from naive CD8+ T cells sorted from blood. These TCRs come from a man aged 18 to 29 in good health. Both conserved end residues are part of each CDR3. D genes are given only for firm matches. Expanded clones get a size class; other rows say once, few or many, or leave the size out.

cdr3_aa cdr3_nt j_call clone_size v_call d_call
CASSHGPGQPNTEAFF TGCGCCAGCAGCCACGGCCCGGGACAGCCGAACACTGAAGCTTTCTTT TRBJ1-1 NA TRBV4-1 TRBD1
CASSQLATQETQYF TGCGCCAGCAGCCAGCTAGCTACCCAAGAGACCCAGTACTTC TRBJ2-5 NA TRBV4-1 NA
CASSSWGAYNEQFF TGCGCCTCCAGTTCGTGGGGAGCCTACAATGAGCAGTTCTTC TRBJ2-1 few TRBV4-1 NA
CASGDSPLEAFF TGTGCCAGCGGGGACAGCCCCCTCGAAGCTTTCTTT TRBJ1-1 NA TRBV28 TRBD1
CASSLLREWEDTQYF TGTGCCAGCAGTTTGCTGCGGGAGTGGGAAGATACGCAGTATTTT TRBJ2-3 NA TRBV27 TRBD2
CASKRAGTYEQYF TGCGCCAGCAAAAGAGCGGGAACTTACGAGCAGTACTTC TRBJ2-7 NA TRBV5-1 TRBD2
CASSVDGAADTQYF TGTGCCAGCAGCGTAGATGGAGCTGCAGATACGCAGTATTTT TRBJ2-3 NA TRBV9 NA
CASSVFGTGSYEQFF TGTGCCAGCAGCGTATTCGGGACAGGGTCATATGAGCAGTTCTTC TRBJ2-1 NA TRBV9 TRBD1
CASSPPGDETQYF TGTGCCAGCAGCCCGCCCGGGGACGAGACCCAGTACTTC TRBJ2-5 NA TRBV5-6 NA
CASSDEGSPSYEQYF TGTGCCAGCAGCGATGAGGGGAGCCCCTCCTACGAGCAGTACTTC TRBJ2-7 once TRBV7-2 NA
CASSPRTDTQYF TGTGCCAGCAGCCCGAGGACAGACACGCAGTATTTT TRBJ2-3 NA TRBV7-9 NA
CAWSGTGMGEQYF TGTGCCTGGAGTGGAACGGGAATGGGGGAGCAGTACTTC TRBJ2-7 NA TRBV30 NA
CASSPPGASYEQYF TGTGCCAGCAGCCCTCCCGGGGCATCCTACGAGCAGTACTTC TRBJ2-7 NA TRBV7-9 NA
CASSEEGAPYEQYF TGTGCCAGCAGTGAAGAGGGGGCTCCTTACGAGCAGTACTTC TRBJ2-7 NA TRBV2 TRBD1
CASSLGEGTQPQHF TGTGCCAGCAGCCTGGGGGAGGGGACTCAGCCCCAGCATTTT TRBJ1-5 NA TRBV16 NA
CASSEKANQPQHF TGTGCCAGCAGTGAGAAGGCCAATCAGCCCCAGCATTTT TRBJ1-5 NA TRBV6-1 NA
CASSELAGEETQYF TGTGCCAGCAGTGAGCTAGCGGGGGAAGAGACCCAGTACTTC TRBJ2-5 NA TRBV25-1 TRBD2